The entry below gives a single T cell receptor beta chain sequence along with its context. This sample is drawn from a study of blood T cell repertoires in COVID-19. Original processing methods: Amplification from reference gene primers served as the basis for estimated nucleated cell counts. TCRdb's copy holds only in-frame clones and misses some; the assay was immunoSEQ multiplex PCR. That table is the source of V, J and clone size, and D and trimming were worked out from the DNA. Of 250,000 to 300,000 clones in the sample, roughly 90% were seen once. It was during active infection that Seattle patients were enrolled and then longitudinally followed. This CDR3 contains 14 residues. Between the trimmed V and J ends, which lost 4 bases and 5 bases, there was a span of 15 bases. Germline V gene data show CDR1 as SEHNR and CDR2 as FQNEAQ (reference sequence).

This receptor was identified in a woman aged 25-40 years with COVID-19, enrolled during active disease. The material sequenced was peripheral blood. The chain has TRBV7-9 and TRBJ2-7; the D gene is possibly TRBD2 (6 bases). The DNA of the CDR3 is TGTGCCAGCAGCTACCGGGGGATGGGGGACGAGCAGTACTTC. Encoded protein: CASSYRGMGDEQYF.